This TCR beta chain was captured in a study of neurological immune-mediated disorders. Background on the study: Relapsing-remitting disease affected around 30, and secondary progressive 3, of around 34 multiple sclerosis patients.

V was pared by 2 bases and J by 3 bases, with 11 bases between. Germline lookup yields CDR1 MNHNS and CDR2 SASEGT. This CDR3 comprises 15 residues. Study results and limitations: Falling below healthy controls, multiple sclerosis showed the least TCR clonal expansion, while HTLV-1-associated myelopathy showed the most. Any association between clinical or MRI features and the multiple sclerosis repertoire cluster was absent.

The cDNA came from 5'RACE with 10-nucleotide random UMIs. TCRdb reprocessed the 5' RACE reads via MiXCR and lists one record per CDR3 protein. This sample has tens of thousands of distinct CDR3 sequences, with 3% to 4% found just once. As for this clonotype: What it binds is not known.

The rearrangement joins TRBV6-1 to TRBJ2-1; the D call may be TRBD1 or TRBD2 (5 bases each). This sequence originates from a middle-aged man with multiple sclerosis. Sequencing input: PBMCs. The CDR3 spells CASSETWGYYNEQFF. CDR3 nucleotide sequence: TGTGCCAGCAGTGAAACATGGGGGTACTACAATGAGCAGTTCTTC.